This T cell receptor beta chain derives from a study of blood T cell repertoires in COVID-19. About the study: T cells, B-cell-depleted T cells, or PBMCs supplied cDNA or gDNA.

Recruits, aged roughly 18 to 89 years, lived in approximately 26 US areas. Deletions cut 4 bases from V and 1 base from J, with 12 bases between. The germline V gene has CDR1 SGHRS and CDR2 YFSETQ. The length of the CDR3 is 14 residues. The table came from immunoSEQ multiplex PCR; TCRdb's copy has only in-frame clones and leaves some out. The profile covers roughly 250,000 clones, with 91% appearing a single time and 0.95% to 1.5% taken by the ten largest. Sequencing was performed on PBMCs or T cells enriched from blood (not recorded which). This sequence was found in a human donor in a cohort exposed to, infected with or recovered from COVID-19 (not recorded which). The donor label of this sample is uncertain. This chain joins TRBV5-1 and TRBJ2-7; D might be TRBD1 (6 bases). The DNA for the CDR3 is TGCGCCAGCAGCCAGACAGGACTTTCCTACGAGCAGTACTTC. Its translation: CASSQTGLSYEQYF.